Listed below are T cell receptor beta chains from one sample, sequenced in a study of shared clonotypes between healthy human individuals. Only in-frame clones appear in the TCRdb table, and some are missing; sequencing was by immunoSEQ multiplex PCR. The sample gives millions of clones, roughly 96% of which show up once; 0.1% to 0.15% is in the top ten. The source material was naive CD4+ T cells sorted from blood. All receptors derive from a man aged 18-30 years in good health. Each CDR3 is given with its conserved first and last residue. The D gene is left open where the match is weak. Part of the rows lack a size; the others show once, few, many or a class for expanded clones.

-	TRBJ2-1	TRBV5-1	-	TGCGCCAGCAGCTTGGGTCACAATGAGCAGTTCTTC	CASSLGHNEQFF
-	TRBJ2-3	TRBV18	once	TGTGCCAGCTCACCACCCCCGGGGAGGGATACGCAGTATTTT	CASSPPPGRDTQYF
-	TRBJ1-4	TRBV5-1	-	TGCGCCAGCAGCTTGGTTTCCGGTGGGATTAATGAAAAACTGTTTTTT	CASSLVSGGINEKLFF
TRBD2	TRBJ2-5	TRBV7-2	few	TGTGCCAGCAGACCTCGACTAGCGGGAGATGAGACCCAGTACTTC	CASRPRLAGDETQYF
-	TRBJ1-2	TRBV20-1	-	TGCAGTGCTCCGGACGGCTACACCTTC	CSAPDGYTF
TRBD1	TRBJ2-7	TRBV28	-	TGTGCCAGCAGCCTCCTCGGGACAGACTCTTACTACGAGCAGTACTTC	CASSLLGTDSYYEQYF
-	TRBJ2-1	TRBV18	once	TGTGCCAGCTCACCTGGTGGGGTAGTCAGGTACAATGAGCAGTTCTTC	CASSPGGVVRYNEQFF
-	TRBJ1-2	TRBV12-5	-	TGTGCTAGTGGTAGAGCCCCAGGTTATGGCTACACCTTC	CASGRAPGYGYTF
TRBD1	TRBJ2-7	TRBV5-1	-	TGCGCCAGCAGCCCCGGGACAGCCTACGAGCAGTACTTC	CASSPGTAYEQYF
-	TRBJ2-7	TRBV5-5	-	TGTGCCAGCAGCTTAGGTGACGAGCAGCACTTC	CASSLGDEQHF
TRBD1	TRBJ1-6	TRBV7-2	-	TGTGCCAGCAGCTTGGGACAGGGCCGAAATTCACCCCTCCACTTT	CASSLGQGRNSPLHF
-	TRBJ1-1	TRBV5-8	few	TGTGCCAGCAGCGGGGACACTACTGAAGCTTTCTTT	CASSGDTTEAFF
TRBD1	TRBJ1-6	TRBV30	-	TGTGCCTGGAGCGCGACAGGGGGGCATTCACCCCTCCACTTT	CAWSATGGHSPLHF
-	TRBJ2-5	TRBV27	-	TGTGCCAGCAGGCAAACGGCGGGAGAGACCCAGTACTTC	CASRQTAGETQYF
-	TRBJ1-1	TRBV29-1	-	TGCAGCGTTTTCAGGGGAAAGACTGAAGCTTTCTTT	CSVFRGKTEAFF
TRBD1	TRBJ1-5	TRBV4-1	-	TGCGCCAGCAGCCAACTCCCACAGGGGATTGGGGGCAATCAGCCCCAGCATTTT	CASSQLPQGIGGNQPQHF
TRBD2	TRBJ2-1	TRBV7-2	once	TGTGCCAGCAGCTTTGGGACTAGCGGGAGCAATGAGCAGTTCTTC	CASSFGTSGSNEQFF
TRBD1	TRBJ1-5	TRBV7-9	-	TGTGCCAGCAGCCCCGAACCGGGACAGGGAGGCAATCAGCCCCAGCATTTT	CASSPEPGQGGNQPQHF
TRBD2	TRBJ2-7	TRBV9	-	TGTGCCAGCAGCGTAAGAGCGGGAGGAACCCACGAGCAGTACTTC	CASSVRAGGTHEQYF